These 2 T cell receptor beta chains were sequenced from one sample in a study of EBV T-cell therapy then PD-1 blockade in nasopharyngeal carcinoma. What these receptors recognize is not known. TCRdb's table, derived via immunoSEQ multiplex PCR, lists solely in-frame clones and lacks some. The data contain roughly 20,000 clones, 80% to 85% of them singletons. Documented treatment: AdE1-LMPpoly-expanded autologous EBV-specific T-cell therapy followed by anti-PD-1 nivolumab. The sequencing here drew on CD8+ T cells from blood, taken around day 34 from a patient whose treatment included autologous EBV-specific T cells and nivolumab. Source of these receptors: a man between 35 and 55 years old with nasopharyngeal carcinoma.

The rearrangement links TRBV19 to TRBJ1-5; D is unclear. This CDR3 contains 14 residues. CDR1 and CDR2 (germline): LNHDA, SQIVND (reference sequence). V shed 7 bases and J shed 3 bases, with 13 bases lying between them. As DNA, the CDR3 is TGTGCCAGTAAGAGTAGGCCTGTCAATCAGCCCCAGCATTTT. Translation gives CASKSRPVNQPQHF.

The genes are TRBV29-1 and TRBJ2-3, with 7 nucleotides matching TRBD2. The length of the CDR3 is 14 residues. V lost 7 bases and J lost 0; bases outside the gene matches: 7. Germline-derived CDR1 and CDR2 are SQVTM and ANQGSEA. The CDR3 region is CSADTSASTDTQYF. In DNA form, the CDR3 reads TGCAGCGCGGACACTAGCGCAAGCACAGATACGCAGTATTTT.